These 13 T cell receptor beta chains were sequenced from one sample in a study of cytomegalovirus exposure and HLA in healthy donors. Primers included in the PCR were 60 Vbeta and 13 Jbeta primers. Generated by immunoSEQ multiplex PCR, the TCRdb table keeps only in-frame clones and is missing some. In the table there are about 140,000 clones, roughly 70% of which are singletons. Material for sequencing was PBMCs. The source of these receptors is a man aged 30-40 years in good health and CMV-seropositive.

V usage is TRBV4-1 and J usage is TRBJ1-2; tentative D call: TRBD1 (6 bases). This CDR3 spans 15 amino acids. CDR1 and CDR2 (germline): MGHRA, YSYEKL. V dropped 0 bases and J dropped 4 bases, with 12 bases sitting between them. DNA of the CDR3: TGCGCCAGCAGCCAAGATGCCGCGGACAGCTATGGCTACACCTTC. Its protein is CASSQDAADSYGYTF.

V gene TRBV6-5 combines with J gene TRBJ2-5; 7 bases are shared with TRBD1. V was pared by 3 bases and J by 4 bases, with 2 bases of the junction left unmatched. Germline V CDR1 and CDR2: MNHEY, SVGAGI. This CDR3 is 13 amino acids long. The CDR3 DNA follows: TGTGCCAGCAGTTATCGGGACAGAGAGACCCAGTACTTC. The encoded protein is CASSYRDRETQYF.

The CDR3 nucleotides are TGTGCCAGCAGCTTTAGGGCGGGCTCCTACGAGCAGTACTTC. Amino acid sequence: CASSFRAGSYEQYF. V gene TRBV5-8 combines with J gene TRBJ2-7; possible D gene TRBD2, 5 bases. This CDR3 is built from 14 residues. V lost 2 bases to trimming and J lost 0 bases, with 9 bases between them. Germline CDR1 SGHTS, CDR2 YDEGEE.

The V and J genes are TRBV4-1 and TRBJ1-1; no clear D. Trimming removed 0 bases at V and 1 base at J, with 12 bases between. Germline V lookup: CDR1 MGHRA, CDR2 YSYEKL. There are 16 residues in the CDR3. The CDR3 DNA sequence: TGCGCCAGCAGCCAAGATCCTTTGACGGGGAACACTGAAGCTTTCTTT. Encoded protein: CASSQDPLTGNTEAFF.

In this sample, this clone turned up once. The chain carries TRBV5-1 and TRBJ2-7; 10 bases align to TRBD2. This CDR3 has 15 residues. Trimming at V came to 0 bases and at J to 0 bases, leaving 0 bases not matched to a gene. Per germline, CDR1 SGHRS and CDR2 YFSETQ. The CDR3 DNA reads TGCGCCAGCAGCTTGGGGACTAGCGGCTCCTACGAGCAGTACTTC. As protein: CASSLGTSGSYEQYF.

In this sample, this clone turned up a few times. This sequence joins TRBV7-9 and TRBJ2-3; 9 nucleotides align to TRBD2. This CDR3 comprises 16 residues. V was clipped by 5 bases and J by 3 bases; unmatched bases: 9. Germline values: CDR1 SEHNR, CDR2 FQNEAQ (reference sequence). The DNA for the CDR3 is TGTGCCAGCAGCCCTTTTGCGGGAGGGCCTACAGATACGCAGTATTTT. It translates to CASSPFAGGPTDTQYF.

This clone appeared a few times. This chain connects TRBV6-5 to TRBJ2-1, with TRBD2 identical over 8 bases. The CDR3 has 14 residues. With 2 bases clipped from V and 5 bases from J, the junction kept 2 bases outside the gene matches. The germline CDR1 and CDR2 sequences are MNHEY and SVGAGI. The CDR3 bases are TGTGCCAGCAGTTACCAGCGGGGGAACAATGAGCAGTTCTTC. This encodes CASSYQRGNNEQFF.

This sequence joins TRBV14 and TRBJ2-1, with TRBD2 identical over 10 bases. CDR3 length: 15 amino acids. V lost 5 bases and J lost 2; bases outside the gene matches: 3. CDR1 and CDR2 from the germline V gene are SGHDN and FVKESK. The CDR3 DNA is TGTGCCAGCAGCTCCCTAGCGGGGGCCTACAATGAGCAGTTCTTC. This translates into CASSSLAGAYNEQFF.

This clone was observed a single time. This chain uses TRBV6-5 with TRBJ2-3; 7 bases agree with TRBD2. The CDR3 loop spans 14 amino acids. The germline gives CDR1 MNHEY, CDR2 SVGAGI. V lost 6 bases, J lost 1 base, and 4 bases stayed unmatched. In DNA form, the CDR3 reads TGTGCCAGCAGGCGGGAGTATCGCACAGATACGCAGTATTTT. It codes for CASRREYRTDTQYF.

The chain recombines TRBV7-8 with TRBJ1-5, with 12 bases aligning to TRBD1. Trimming cost V 9 bases and J 7 bases; bases outside gene matches: 7. Per germline, CDR1 SGHVS and CDR2 FQNEAQ. The CDR3 sequence is 14 residues long. Written as DNA, the CDR3 is TGTGCCAGTAGGGACAGGGGGCCCCGGCAGCCCCAGCATTTT. It yields the protein CASRDRGPRQPQHF.

The chain uses TRBV5-1 and TRBJ2-7, with D possibly matching TRBD1 (5 bases). The V and J ends lost 1 base and 3 bases respectively, with 8 bases between them. The CDR3 runs 13 residues. Germline V lookup: CDR1 SGHRS, CDR2 YFSETQ. Here the CDR3 DNA reads TGCGCCAGCAGCTTGACCGACAGCTACGAGCAGTACTTC. Protein: CASSLTDSYEQYF.

The chain couples TRBV11-2 to TRBJ2-7; 7 nucleotides match TRBD1. Looked up from germline, CDR1 is SGHAT and CDR2 is FQNNGV. J lost 0 bases, V lost 2 bases, and 7 bases had no gene match. This CDR3 has 16 amino acids. The CDR3 here is CASSLRPGQSSYEQYF. The CDR3 DNA reads as TGTGCCAGCAGCTTACGACCGGGACAGAGCTCCTACGAGCAGTACTTC.

The gene calls are TRBV19 and TRBJ2-5, with TRBD2 matching over 15 bases. The CDR3 loop spans 17 amino acids. CDR1 and CDR2 (germline): LNHDA, SQIVND (reference sequence). The trim removed 6 bases at V and 5 bases at J, leaving 10 bases unmatched. DNA of the CDR3: TGTGCCAGTAGATGGGGACTAGCGGGAGGTGGGGTGGAGACCCAGTACTTC. Translated: CASRWGLAGGGVETQYF.